A selection of T cell receptor beta chains follows, all from one sample in a study of T-cell reconstitution after alpha-beta-depleted transplantation in children. MiXCR, run by TCRdb on the PCR reads, gives a single entry per CDR3 protein. The table shows around 440,000 distinct CDR3 sequences, with approximately 10% occurring only once. Specimen: PBMCs, collected before TCRalphabeta/CD19-depleted stem cell transplant. The receptors originated from a child younger than 10 with inherited bone marrow failure, due to receive a stem cell transplant. Each CDR3 is given without its conserved first and last residue. The size entry is marked missing in some rows and otherwise reads once, few, many or a size class.

many TRBJ2-1 TRBV12-3/TRBV12-4 ASSINEQF
few TRBJ2-5 TRBV11-2 ASSPSGVWETQY
many TRBJ2-7 TRBV7-2 ASSPRTLGLEEQY
few TRBJ2-7 TRBV4-2 ASSQDGGLALYEQY
many TRBJ2-5 TRBV20-1 SAETETQY
many TRBJ2-7 TRBV9 ASSGGGQGPYEQY
many TRBJ2-5 TRBV12-3/TRBV12-4 ASSPQGAGETQY
few TRBJ2-1 TRBV4-1 ASSHSGGSYNEQF
many TRBJ2-3 TRBV11-2 ASSLEYGVEGEDTQY
many TRBJ2-7 TRBV7-9 ASSLANGSYYEQY
many TRBJ2-1 TRBV6-1 ASSPGQGWLYEQF
. TRBJ1-5 TRBV7-9 ASSPGTAHNQPQH
many TRBJ2-7 TRBV12-3/TRBV12-4 ASSADRDPTHEQY
. TRBJ2-7 TRBV3-1 ASSQSTSGNNEQY
many TRBJ2-7 TRBV7-2 ASRWTSGYYEQY
many TRBJ2-5 TRBV15 ATSREAEETQY
many TRBJ2-7 TRBV7-2 ASSQYDVWKDEQY
. TRBJ2-5 TRBV28 ASSPIVETQY
many TRBJ2-5 TRBV12-3/TRBV12-4 ASSLRGQETQY
many TRBJ2-2 TRBV11-2 ASSPGSFNTGELF
many TRBJ2-7 TRBV18 ASSPWASSKNEQY
many TRBJ2-3 TRBV29-1 SVDSTGDLDTQY
few TRBJ2-1 TRBV28 ASSYAGSDSYNEQF
few TRBJ2-1 TRBV27 ASSTFPGTWGSEQF
many TRBJ2-7 TRBV20-1 SATPTGTGYYEQY
many TRBJ1-6 TRBV6-5 ASSYSRDRGRNSPLH
. TRBJ2-1 TRBV30 AWSLVGGRAVDEQF
many TRBJ2-7 TRBV9 ASSVGLSGDSLSYEQY
. TRBJ1-2 TRBV4-1 ASSQRAVPGSGYT
. TRBJ1-1 TRBV20-1 MSLGNTEAF
many TRBJ2-7 TRBV4-3 ASSSGRGTSYEQY
many TRBJ2-5 TRBV7-2 ASSPAGARPVTQY
. TRBJ1-6 TRBV10-3 AISESPGVGSPLH
few TRBJ2-7 TRBV25-1 ATQKGGGLEAYEQY
many TRBJ2-5 TRBV29-1 SRILTTGRETQY
many TRBJ2-7 TRBV28 ASRTSGGYEQY
many TRBJ2-7 TRBV4-3 ASSQEASGRFHEQY
many TRBJ2-1 TRBV20-1 SARGTRHFNEQF
many TRBJ2-3 TRBV29-1 SVDRRERADTQY
many TRBJ2-7 TRBV6-6 ASSYSLTAWY
few TRBJ2-7 TRBV18 ASSPRGTELREQY
many TRBJ2-5 TRBV4-2 ASSQGLRRETQY
many TRBJ2-7 TRBV27 ASGPGQGYEQY
many TRBJ2-7 TRBV4-3 ASSQDGSGWPGGQY
. TRBJ2-1 TRBV7-2 ASSFFFGGYNEQF
many TRBJ2-1 TRBV9 ASSVVGTGVHNEQF
many TRBJ2-3 TRBV7-2 ASSLRSIVDTQY
few TRBJ2-1 TRBV29-1 SVAGLANYNEQF
many TRBJ1-2 TRBV5-1 ASSLGDSSGYGYT
many TRBJ2-1 TRBV20-1 SAERLAGGYNEQF
many TRBJ2-7 TRBV21-1 ASSNLLAIGQY
few TRBJ2-7 TRBV7-2 ASSLIAGARNEQY
many TRBJ1-5 TRBV19 ASSNHPGPSIGQPQH
many TRBJ2-7 TRBV4-1 ASSHPVVRPGYEQY
many TRBJ2-3 TRBV7-6 ASSLAGGRADTQY
few TRBJ2-7 TRBV11-2 ASSPSGHEQY